This T cell receptor beta chain was profiled in a study of blood T cell repertoires in COVID-19. Overall study context: Sample material is recorded as cDNA or gDNA derived from T cells, B-cell-depleted T cells, or PBMCs.

The germline gives CDR1 MDHEN, CDR2 SYDVKM. CDR3 length equals 14 residues. V dropped 0 bases and J dropped 4; count of bases not matched to a gene: 0. Produced via immunoSEQ multiplex PCR; TCRdb's table is partial and in-frame only. The data show hundreds of thousands of clones, with roughly 90% seen just once and around 6.9% held by the top ten. This chain uses TRBV28 with TRBJ1-2; the match to TRBD1 covers 9 bases. This receptor was identified in a man aged 60 to 69 who had recovered from COVID-19. Sample: peripheral blood. CDR3: CASSLWGQGYGYTF. The DNA of the CDR3 is TGTGCCAGCAGTTTATGGGGACAGGGCTATGGCTACACCTTC.